This TCR beta chain was sequenced for a study of molecular identifiers for immune sequencing clone quantification. Looked up from germline, CDR1 is GTSNPN and CDR2 is SVGIG (reference sequence). The V end lost 0 bases, the J end lost 2 bases, and 14 bases lay between the germline ends. The CDR3 runs 15 residues. TCRdb called the PCR reads again in MiXCR, with one record for every CDR3 protein. The sample includes around 480,000 distinct CDR3 sequences, roughly a fifth seen only once; the top ten take around 0.86%. In this sample, this clonotype turned up many times. The TCR was taken from a human donor in good health. Some libraries in this study had Jurkat cell RNA spiked in. The chain recombines TRBV30 with TRBJ2-7; D tentatively reads TRBD1 or TRBD2 (5 bases each). What was sequenced was naive CD8+ T cells from blood, with Jurkat cell RNA spiked in. Subset specified: FACS-sorted CD8+CD4-CCR7+CD45RA+ naive T cells. CDR3 in amino acids: CAWSVGVGPTYEQYF. The DNA for the CDR3 is TGTGCCTGGAGTGTAGGCGTGGGACCAACCTACGAGCAGTACTTC. The entire variable domain, with the rest obtained from reference TRBV30 and TRBJ2-7, is as follows: SQTIHQWPATLVQPVGSPLSLECTVEGTSNPNLYWYRQAAGRGLQLLFYSVGIGQISSEVPQNLSASRPQDRQFILSSKKLLLSDSGFYLCAWSVGVGPTYEQYFGPGTRLTVT.